The entry below describes one TCR beta chain. Antigen unknown. Per the germline V gene, CDR1 is MNHEY and CDR2 is SMNVEV (reference sequence). The CDR3 runs to 14 residues. V was shortened by 5 bases and J by 5 bases, with 13 bases between the two germline ends. Relying on iRepertoire HTBI primers and Arm-PCR of CDR3 regions, the team built TCR beta libraries. Original handling: Taken together, the samples had 50 to 70 TRBV and more than 11 TRBJ segments identified. TCRdb recomputed calls from the multiplex PCR reads with MiXCR, one row per CDR3 protein. These V and J calls rely on TCRdb rather than the paper's analysis. The repertoire holds about 470,000 distinct CDR3 sequences, with about a fifth as singletons. This record belongs to a study of regulatory T cells in long-lasting Graves disease. The study's findings and limits: Those with persistent disease had in common more public clonotypes (around 2,700) than new patients (roughly 1,000). Persistent disease exhibited a predilection for TRBV28, TRBJ1-2 and TRBJ2-5.

As to time point: persistent/refractory GD, antithyroid drugs over 5 years with positive TRAb. Extracted PBMC RNA gave rise to the TCR library. The rearrangement joins TRBV27 to TRBJ1-5, with D unresolved. The sample was peripheral blood mononuclear cells (PBMCs), taken when the disease was refractory, from a patient treated with antithyroid drugs. The TCR sequence derives from a female donor with Graves disease. CDR3 protein: CASSTQREDQPQHF. CDR3 DNA sequence: TGTGCCAGCAGTACCCAAAGGGAGGATCAGCCCCAGCATTTT.